This T cell receptor (beta chain) was captured by sequencing in a study of PD-L1 blockade in urothelial cancer. On the study more broadly: When blood samples were assessed, the median T cell count was about 140,000. Study findings and constraints: Tumor-associated clones in the blood of durable-benefit patients grew more at 3 weeks.

This sample's time point: pretreatment peripheral blood. Urothelial carcinoma affected the patients, and it was locally advanced or metastatic. CDR1 is SGHRS and CDR2 is YFSETQ in the germline V gene. CDR3 length: 14 residues. With 5 bases clipped from V and 8 bases from J, the junction kept 3 bases outside the gene matches. This clone has only one observation. The antigen is unknown. This table comes from immunoSEQ multiplex PCR, and its TCRdb copy is limited to in-frame clones, with some not included. Of about 95,000 clones listed, more than 75% are singletons. The chain recombines TRBV5-1 with TRBJ2-1, with 14 nucleotides matching TRBD2. This material consisted of PBMCs, taken around atezolizumab (anti-PD-L1) treatment. The sequence came from a man in his fifties or sixties with urothelial cancer. CDR3 region: CASRRLAGGDEQFF. The CDR3 DNA reads as TGCGCCAGCAGGCGACTAGCGGGAGGGGATGAGCAGTTCTTC.